The 14 T cell receptor beta chains below all came from one sample that was sequenced in a study of post-analysis software for immune sequencing data. Presence of unique molecular identifiers characterized the TCR beta cDNA libraries. TCRdb called the PCR reads again in MiXCR, with one record for every CDR3 protein. The data contain 150,000 or so distinct CDR3 sequences, about 34% of them singletons. The input for sequencing was blood, taken after autologous hematopoietic stem cell transplantation. These receptors all come from a girl between 5 and 17 years old with multiple sclerosis.

J is TRBJ2-1 and V is TRBV20-1; the D is unclear. V was shortened by 3 bases and J by 5 bases, with 17 bases between the two germline ends. Germline V gene lookup returns CDR1 DFQATT and CDR2 SNEGSKA (reference sequence). CDR3 length: 15 residues. The DNA of the CDR3 is TGCAGTGCTAGGAAACGAGGCCCGGTGAACAATGAGCAGTTCTTC. Translating gives CSARKRGPVNNEQFF.

There are a few counts of this clonotype. V usage is TRBV27 and J usage is TRBJ2-1; TRBD1 agrees at 9 bases. In germline, CDR1 is MNHEY, CDR2 SMNVEV (reference sequence). The CDR3 spans 14 residues. V lost 6 bases, J lost 6 bases, and 6 bases stayed unmatched. This CDR3 reads CASRPGQGINEQFF. CDR3 nucleotides: TGTGCCAGCAGACCGGGACAGGGCATCAATGAGCAGTTCTTC.

The chain employs TRBV20-1 and TRBJ2-3; 8 bases are a match to TRBD2. Germline CDR1 reads DFQATT; CDR2 reads SNEGSKA (reference sequence). CDR3 length: 13 residues. The junction had 3 bases not matched to a gene; V was cut back by 6 bases and J by 1 base. The CDR3 reads CSAGTRGTDTQYF. DNA of the CDR3: TGCAGTGCAGGGACTAGGGGCACAGATACGCAGTATTTT.

The chain couples TRBV2 to TRBJ1-2; D not resolved. V lost 8 bases and J 6 bases, leaving 25 bases between the germline ends. The V gene's germline CDR1 is SNHLY and CDR2 FYNNEI. The CDR3 loop spans 16 amino acids. Written as DNA, the CDR3 is TGTGCCAGCCCCCCCCGGGTTCATTCGATTGGGAATGGCTACACCTTC. As protein: CASPPRVHSIGNGYTF.

The V call is TRBV4-1, the J call TRBJ1-5; tentatively, D is TRBD1 (6 bases). Germline assignment: CDR1 MGHRA and CDR2 YSYEKL. V was cut by 0 bases and J by 7 bases, with 16 bases left in between. The CDR3 covers 16 residues. CDR3: CASSQDSEQGRQPQHF. The CDR3 nucleotides are TGCGCCAGCAGCCAAGATTCTGAACAGGGAAGACAGCCCCAGCATTTT.

The V and J genes are TRBV15 and TRBJ2-3; 9 bases map to TRBD1. CDR1 and CDR2 from the germline V gene are LNHNV and YYDKDF (reference sequence). CDR3 length: 17 amino acids. V gave up 5 bases and J gave up 4 bases; unmatched junction bases: 13. CDR3 DNA sequence: TGTGCCACCAGCGCAGGGGACCGGGACAGGGTCCCAGATACGCAGTATTTT. This codes for CATSAGDRDRVPDTQYF.

The V call is TRBV20-1, the J call TRBJ2-7; TRBD1 agrees at 8 bases. CDR1 and CDR2 (germline): DFQATT, SNEGSKA (reference sequence). V shed 4 bases and J 1 base; nucleotides not matched to a gene: 6. The CDR3 runs to 14 residues. The CDR3 loop is CSATRDRGSYEQYF. As DNA, the CDR3 is TGCAGTGCTACCCGTGACAGGGGATCCTACGAGCAGTACTTC.

V and J are TRBV3-1 and TRBJ2-7; 7 bases line up with TRBD1. J was trimmed by 1 base and V by 3 bases; bases with no gene match: 6. This CDR3 contains 15 residues. Germline V gives CDR1 LGHDT, CDR2 YNNKEL (reference sequence). In DNA, the CDR3 is TGTGCCAGCAGCCACCGGGACAGCGAATCCTACGAGCAGTACTTC. This encodes CASSHRDSESYEQYF.

The gene calls are TRBV18 and TRBJ2-5; D possibly corresponds to TRBD1 (5 bases). This CDR3 spans 13 amino acids. Trimming cost V 2 bases and J 5 bases, with 9 bases left between them. Germline CDR1 and CDR2: KGHSH and LQKENI. CDR3 coding DNA: TGTGCCAGCTCACCAGCAGGGCCGGAGACCCAGTACTTC. Protein sequence: CASSPAGPETQYF.

The chain uses TRBV9 and TRBJ2-2; D possibly corresponds to TRBD1 (5 bases). The CDR3 runs 14 residues. Trimming left V 4 bases short and J 3 bases short, with 10 bases between. CDR1 and CDR2 (germline): SGDLS, YYNGEE. CDR3: CASSLAGYTGELFF. The CDR3 DNA reads TGTGCCAGCAGCCTGGCAGGGTACACCGGGGAGCTGTTTTTT.

This chain links TRBV7-9 with TRBJ2-3, with D possibly matching TRBD1 (6 bases). This CDR3 spans 15 amino acids. Between the trimmed V and J ends, which lost 5 bases and 2 bases, there was a span of 14 bases. Germline CDR1 and CDR2: SEHNR and FQNEAQ (reference sequence). In DNA, the CDR3 is TGTGCCAGCAGCGATCACAGACAGGCCACAGATACGCAGTATTTT. Residues: CASSDHRQATDTQYF.

This clonotype was counted between two and nine times. The chain combines TRBV5-1 with TRBJ2-1, with D perhaps TRBD1 (6 bases). The germline V gene encodes CDR1 SGHRS and CDR2 YFSETQ. V was trimmed by 3 bases and J by 5 bases, leaving 15 bases between them. The CDR3 loop spans 15 amino acids. The CDR3, as DNA: TGCGCCAGCAGCTCCGCAGGGGATTCTGACAATGAGCAGTTCTTC. Its protein is CASSSAGDSDNEQFF.

This clonotype has only a few counts. The V and J genes are TRBV9 and TRBJ1-2; tentative D call: TRBD1 (5 bases). Trimming stripped 6 bases from V and 0 bases from J, with 18 bases between. The CDR3 has 16 residues. CDR1 SGDLS and CDR2 YYNGEE come from the germline V gene. CDR3 DNA sequence: TGTGCCAGCACCCCTAGCGGGGGAACGCCTAACTATGGCTACACCTTC. It is translated as CASTPSGGTPNYGYTF.

The V and J genes are TRBV7-2 and TRBJ2-5, with 9 positions matching TRBD2. CDR3 length: 14 amino acids. Germline V gives CDR1 SGHTA, CDR2 FQGNSA. V lost 6 bases and J lost 2; bases outside the gene matches: 4. CDR3 protein: CASRRLAEQETQYF. The CDR3 DNA sequence: TGTGCCAGCAGAAGACTAGCGGAACAAGAGACCCAGTACTTC.